This TCR beta chain emerged from a study of blood T cell repertoires in COVID-19 (TCRdb year 2020). Background on the whole study: Samples from collaborators originated in the United States, Italy and Spain and spanned both the acute and convalescent phases of COVID-19. The repertoires were made available in a free public database intended to serve as a resource for research on the immune response to SARS-CoV-2. Samples came from the ongoing ImmuneRACE study (first 160 participants) plus 1,254 subjects from 6 global collaborators. Where available, HLA class I and class II types were taken from metadata supplied by the sample provider and were not determined by assay-based typing. Sample metadata almost always included a de-identified subject ID, COVID-19 status, age in years and sex. The material from the prospective study consisted of cDNA or gDNA derived from T cells, B-cell-depleted T cells, or PBMCs. Subjects who had been exposed to COVID-19, were actively infected with it, or had recovered from it provided the deeply sampled blood TCRbeta repertoires that made up the dataset.

Participants in the prospective study were aged about 18 to 95 years, lived in about two dozen United States geographic areas, and enrolled through a virtual design. Cohort assignment in the prospective study relied on participant-reported clinical history from a screening survey and a study questionnaire. For ImmuneRACE Cohort 3, a participant was defined as recovered based on two consecutive negative NP/OP PCR tests, clearance by a healthcare professional, or resolution of symptoms. In the prospective study, whole blood, serum and a nasopharyngeal or oropharyngeal swab were collected from each participant by mobile phlebotomists. Prospective study participants could optionally give additional blood draws and questionnaires over an approximately 2-month period. Before DNA extraction, prospective study blood samples were shipped either frozen or at room temperature. Remarks on this clone: Its specific antigen is unknown. Base quality data are lacking; no much larger clone is found one base away.

Overall study results and their limits: The amount of clinical and demographic metadata varied by source and participant and was provided uncurated.

TCRbeta CDR3 regions were amplified from genomic DNA using the immunoSEQ Assay, a bias-controlled multiplex PCR. The original pipeline was this. Nucleated cell counts per sample were estimated from amplification of reference gene primers within the assay. To quantify the absolute abundance of each unique TCRbeta CDR3 rearrangement, sequence reads were collapsed and filtered. For each sample, productive Simpson clonality was calculated as the square root of Simpson's diversity index across productive rearrangements. The source is immuneACCESS, and TCRdb retained only in-frame sequences with V and J called. Part of the clones is not carried over; for the studies checked, unresolved V genes explain less than half of this, and the remainder is unexplained. V, J and clone size are those of that table, while D and trimming were read from the DNA. This sample has about 160,000 clones in its table, and over 75% of those were observed once. The ten most abundant clones make up about 5.6% of the sample.

Sequenced material: PBMCs or T cells enriched from blood (not recorded which). This sequence was found in a middle-aged man who had recovered from COVID-19.

The CDR3 sequence is CAWSVQRVVQYF. The nucleotide sequence reads as follows: TGTGCCTGGAGTGTACAGCGGGTGGTGCAGTATTTT. The V and J genes are TRBV30 and TRBJ2-3; TRBD2 is perhaps the D gene, given 6 matching bases. From the cysteine through the phenylalanine, the CDR3 covers 12 amino acids. Just CDR3 DNA is preserved here, 36 bases in frame from base 1. The germline V gene (reference sequence) supplies CDR1 GTSNPN and CDR2 SVGIG. V loses 0 bases of germline sequence and J loses 11 bases, and the interval between the two ends is 12 bases.